This record concerns one TCR beta chain sequence. This clone's antigen is unknown. Qualities for individual bases were not recorded, and no much larger clone is one base off. The data derive from a study of blood T cell repertoires in COVID-19 (dated by TCRdb to about 2020). At the level of the whole study: The collaborator samples originated in the United States, Italy and Spain and spanned the acute and convalescent phases of COVID-19. The repertoires were released in a freely available public database intended as a resource for research on the immune response to SARS-CoV-2. The material from the prospective study consisted of cDNA or gDNA derived from T cells, B-cell-depleted T cells, or PBMCs. Subjects who had been exposed to COVID-19, were actively infected with it, or had recovered from it provided the deeply sampled blood TCRbeta repertoires that made up the dataset. Where HLA class I and class II types were available, the types were taken from metadata supplied by the sample provider, not from assay-based typing. The sample metadata nearly always contained a de-identified subject ID, COVID-19 status, age in years and sex. The samples were drawn from two sources: the first 160 participants of the ongoing ImmuneRACE study, and 950 to 1,500 subjects contributed by 6 global collaborators. Broad study findings and their caveats: The amount of clinical and demographic metadata varied by source and participant and was provided uncurated.

V and J are truncated by 2 bases and 8 bases respectively, leaving an intervening sequence of 12 bases. Taken from the germline V gene (reference sequence), the CDR1 and CDR2 loops are GTSNPN and SVGIG. The CDR3 holds 12 amino acids from the cysteine to the phenylalanine. CDR3 DNA only is kept here, 36 bases in frame from base 1. Collaborating institutions collected whole blood in K2EDTA tubes following their own protocols. For TCRbeta analysis, collaborator samples were shipped as frozen whole blood, as isolated PBMCs, or as DNA extracted from either sample type. TCRbeta CDR3 regions were amplified from genomic DNA by means of the immunoSEQ Assay, a bias-controlled multiplex PCR. From the authors' description of their analysis: Nucleated cell counts per sample were estimated from amplification of reference gene primers within the assay. Sequence reads were collapsed and filtered to measure the absolute abundance of every unique TCRbeta CDR3 rearrangement. For each sample, productive Simpson clonality was calculated as the square root of Simpson's diversity index across productive rearrangements. TCRdb holds this immuneACCESS table with in-frame rearrangements only. Some clones are missing; in checked studies, unresolved V genes explain under half, and the rest has no known cause. That table supplies the V and J calls and clone size; D and trimming were determined from the DNA. The sample includes around 280,000 clones, with approximately 86% observed a single time. Around 4% of the sample is held by the ten biggest clonotypes.

What was sequenced was peripheral blood. The chain links TRBV30 with TRBJ1-2; the D gene assignment is ambiguous. The sequence derives from a woman aged 45 to 65 with active or convalescent COVID-19. CDR3 sequence: CAWSLPPVGYTF. The sequenced DNA is TGTGCCTGGAGTCTCCCTCCCGTGGGCTACACCTTC.